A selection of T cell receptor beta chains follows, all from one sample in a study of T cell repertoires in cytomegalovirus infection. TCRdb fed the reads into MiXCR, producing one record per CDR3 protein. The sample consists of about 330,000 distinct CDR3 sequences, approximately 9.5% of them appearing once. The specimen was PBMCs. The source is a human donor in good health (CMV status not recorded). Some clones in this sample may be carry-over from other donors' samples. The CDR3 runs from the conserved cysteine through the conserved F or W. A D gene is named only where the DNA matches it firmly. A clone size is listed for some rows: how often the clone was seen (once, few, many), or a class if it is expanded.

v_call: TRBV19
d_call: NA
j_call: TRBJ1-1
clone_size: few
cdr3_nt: TGTGCCAGTAGTCCCCCCTGGCGTTCGAACACTGAAGCTTTCTTT
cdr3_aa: CASSPPWRSNTEAFF

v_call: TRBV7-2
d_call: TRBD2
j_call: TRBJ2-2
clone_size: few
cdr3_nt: TGTGCCAGCAGCCCCGCCGGGAGGGGGAACACCGGGGAGCTGTTTTTT
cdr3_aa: CASSPAGRGNTGELFF

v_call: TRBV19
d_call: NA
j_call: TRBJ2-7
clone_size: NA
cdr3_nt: TGTGCCAGTAGTGCGGGACCCTGGGACTACGAGCAGTACTTC
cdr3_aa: CASSAGPWDYEQYF

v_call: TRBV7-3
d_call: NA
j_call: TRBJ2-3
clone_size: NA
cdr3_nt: TGTGCCAGCAGCTTAAACGGGGGAAGCACCACAGATACGCAGTATTTT
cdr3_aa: CASSLNGGSTTDTQYF

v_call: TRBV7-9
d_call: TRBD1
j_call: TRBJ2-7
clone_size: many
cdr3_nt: TGTGCCAGCAGCTGGGACAGCAGCGAGCAGTACTTC
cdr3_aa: CASSWDSSEQYF

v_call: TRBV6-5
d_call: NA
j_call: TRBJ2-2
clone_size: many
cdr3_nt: TGTGCCAGCAGTTATAATAAGCCGAACACCGGGGAGCTGTTTTTT
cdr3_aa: CASSYNKPNTGELFF

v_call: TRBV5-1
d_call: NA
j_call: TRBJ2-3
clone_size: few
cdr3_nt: TGCGCCAGCAGCAAGGACGGAAGGACAGATACGCAGTATTTT
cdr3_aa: CASSKDGRTDTQYF

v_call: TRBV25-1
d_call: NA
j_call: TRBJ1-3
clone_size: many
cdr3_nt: TGTGCCAGCAGTGAATCAAGCACGTGGAGCTCTGGAAACACCATATATTTT
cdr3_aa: CASSESSTWSSGNTIYF

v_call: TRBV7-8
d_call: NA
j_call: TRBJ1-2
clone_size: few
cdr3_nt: TGTGCCAGCAGACGGACGGAGGGGTATGGCTACACCTTC
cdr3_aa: CASRRTEGYGYTF

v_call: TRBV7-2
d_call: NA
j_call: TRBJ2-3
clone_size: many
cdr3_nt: TGTGCCAGCAGCTTAATGGCGGTCACAGATACGCAGTATTTT
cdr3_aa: CASSLMAVTDTQYF

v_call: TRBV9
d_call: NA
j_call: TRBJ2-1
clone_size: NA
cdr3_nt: TGTGCCAGCAGCCCCAGGAGTCATGAGCAGTTCTTC
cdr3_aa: CASSPRSHEQFF

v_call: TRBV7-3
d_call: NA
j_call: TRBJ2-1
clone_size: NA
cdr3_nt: TGTGCCAGCAGCTCGCCAGGTCGCCCATTCAATGAGCAGTTCTTC
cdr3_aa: CASSSPGRPFNEQFF

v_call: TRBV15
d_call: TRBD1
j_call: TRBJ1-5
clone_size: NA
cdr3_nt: TGTGCCACCAGCGGACACGACAGGGAACGGAGCAGTCAGCCCCAGCATTTT
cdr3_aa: CATSGHDRERSSQPQHF

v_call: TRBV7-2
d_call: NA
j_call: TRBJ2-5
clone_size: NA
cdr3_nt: TGTGCCAGCAGCTTAGTCCAGACAGTTCAAGAGACCCAGTACTTC
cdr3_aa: CASSLVQTVQETQYF

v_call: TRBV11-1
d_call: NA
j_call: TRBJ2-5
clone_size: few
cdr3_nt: TGTGCCAGCAGCCCCCGACAGGAGTATGAAGAGACCCAGTACTTC
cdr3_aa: CASSPRQEYEETQYF

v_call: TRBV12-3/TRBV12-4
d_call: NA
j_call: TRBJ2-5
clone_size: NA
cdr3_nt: TGTGCCAGCAGTATAGCCGGTAGGGTAGCGGCCCCGGTATCAACCCAGTACTTC
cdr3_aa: CASSIAGRVAAPVSTQYF

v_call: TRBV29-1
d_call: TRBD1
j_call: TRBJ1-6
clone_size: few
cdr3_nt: TGCAGCGCTCAAACTAGCGGGACAGGGGATTCACCCCTCCACTTT
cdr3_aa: CSAQTSGTGDSPLHF

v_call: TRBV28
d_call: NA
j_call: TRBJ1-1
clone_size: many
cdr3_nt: TGTGCCAGCAGCCCTAGCTGGAACACTGAAGCTTTCTTT
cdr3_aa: CASSPSWNTEAFF

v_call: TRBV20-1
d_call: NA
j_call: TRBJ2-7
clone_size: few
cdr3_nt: TGCAGTGTCCCCCGGGACTCCGGTTACGAGCAGTACTTC
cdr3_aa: CSVPRDSGYEQYF

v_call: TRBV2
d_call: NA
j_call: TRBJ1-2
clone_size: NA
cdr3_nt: TGTGCCAGCACTCCGCGCCGGGTTCACTATGGCTACACCTTC
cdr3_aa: CASTPRRVHYGYTF

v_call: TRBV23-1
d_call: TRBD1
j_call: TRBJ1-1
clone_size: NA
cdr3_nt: TGCGCCAGCACCCCGTCGGACAGGGGGAACACTGAAGCTTTCTTT
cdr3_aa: CASTPSDRGNTEAFF

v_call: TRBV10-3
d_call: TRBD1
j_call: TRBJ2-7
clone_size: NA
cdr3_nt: TGTGCCATCAGTGGGGGAACAGGGGGATGGAAGGAGCAGTACTTC
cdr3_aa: CAISGGTGGWKEQYF

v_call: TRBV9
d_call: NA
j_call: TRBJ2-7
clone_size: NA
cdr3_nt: TGTGCCAGCAGCGTCGGGACGCTTAGCTCCTACGAGCAGTACTTC
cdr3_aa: CASSVGTLSSYEQYF

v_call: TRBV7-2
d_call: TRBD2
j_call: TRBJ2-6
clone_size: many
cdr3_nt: TGTGCCAGCAGCTTGCGGGGGGGGCAATCTGGGGCCAACGTCCTGACTTTC
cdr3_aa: CASSLRGGQSGANVLTF

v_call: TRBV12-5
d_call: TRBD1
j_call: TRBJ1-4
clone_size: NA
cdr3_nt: TGTGCTAGTGGTTTATTGGGGACAGCTAATGAAAAACTGTTTTTT
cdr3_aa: CASGLLGTANEKLFF

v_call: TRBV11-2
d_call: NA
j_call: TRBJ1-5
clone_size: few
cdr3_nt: TGTGCCAGCAGCTTAACTGGGGGGAGCGATAGCAATCAGCCCCAGCATTTT
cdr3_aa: CASSLTGGSDSNQPQHF

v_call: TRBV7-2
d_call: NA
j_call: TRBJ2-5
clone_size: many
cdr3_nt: TGTGCCAGCAGCCTCAACCGCGGGACGGAGACCCAGTACTTC
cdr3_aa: CASSLNRGTETQYF

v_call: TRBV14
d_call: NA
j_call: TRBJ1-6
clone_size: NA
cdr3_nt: TGTGCCAGCAGTCGTCAAACTACCTATAATTCACCCCTCCACTTT
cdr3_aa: CASSRQTTYNSPLHF

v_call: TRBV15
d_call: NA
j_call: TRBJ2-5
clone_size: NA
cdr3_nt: TGTGCCACCAGCAGAGCTAGGGCAGCGGAGACCCAGTACTTC
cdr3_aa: CATSRARAAETQYF

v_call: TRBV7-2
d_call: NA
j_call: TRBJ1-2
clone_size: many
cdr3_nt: TGTGCCAGCAGCTCCCCGCTCAAGGATGGCTACACCTTC
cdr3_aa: CASSSPLKDGYTF

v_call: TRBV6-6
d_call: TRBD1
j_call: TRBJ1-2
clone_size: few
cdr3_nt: TGTGCCGGCCAACAGGGGGCGGGAGATGGCTACACCTTC
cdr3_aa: CAGQQGAGDGYTF

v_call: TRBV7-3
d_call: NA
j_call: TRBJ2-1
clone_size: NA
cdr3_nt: TGTGCCAGCAGCTTAACAAAGGGGTATGAGCAGTTCTTC
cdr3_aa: CASSLTKGYEQFF

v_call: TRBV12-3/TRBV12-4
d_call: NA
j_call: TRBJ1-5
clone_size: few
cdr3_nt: TGTGCCAGCAGCGAACTAGGGGAGGGCCAGCCCCAGCATTTT
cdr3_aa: CASSELGEGQPQHF

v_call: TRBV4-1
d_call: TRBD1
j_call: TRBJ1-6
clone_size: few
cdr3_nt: TGCGCCAGCAGCCAAGAGGCAGGGGGGAATTCACCCCTCCACTTT
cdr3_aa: CASSQEAGGNSPLHF

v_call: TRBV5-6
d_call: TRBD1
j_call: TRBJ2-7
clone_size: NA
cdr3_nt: TGTGCCAGCAGCTCCAGGGGGCATGAGCAGTACTTC
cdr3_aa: CASSSRGHEQYF

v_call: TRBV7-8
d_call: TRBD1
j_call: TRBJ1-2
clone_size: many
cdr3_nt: TGTGCCAGCAGCTCTTCGACAGGGACGGGATATGGCTACACCTTC
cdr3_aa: CASSSSTGTGYGYTF

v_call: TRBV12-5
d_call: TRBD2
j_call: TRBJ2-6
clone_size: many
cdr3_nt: TGTGCTAGTGGTTTGTCCGGGGGGGCTGCTGGGGCCAACGTCCTGACTTTC
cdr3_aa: CASGLSGGAAGANVLTF

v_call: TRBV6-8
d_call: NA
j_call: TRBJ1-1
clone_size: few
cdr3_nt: TGTGCCAGCAGTTATTCCGGGACAATGAACACTGAAGCTTTCTTT
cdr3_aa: CASSYSGTMNTEAFF

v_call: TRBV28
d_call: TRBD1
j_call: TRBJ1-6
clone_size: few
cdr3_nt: TGTGCCAGCAGTACCCCCGGGACAGGGTATTCACCCCTCCACTTT
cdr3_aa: CASSTPGTGYSPLHF

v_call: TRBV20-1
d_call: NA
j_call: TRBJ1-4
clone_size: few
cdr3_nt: TGCAGTGCTCCAACATCCTCCGCGGCTAATGAAAAACTGTTTTTT
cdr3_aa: CSAPTSSAANEKLFF

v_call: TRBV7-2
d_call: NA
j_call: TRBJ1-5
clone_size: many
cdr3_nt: TGTGCCAGCAGCTTAGAGGCCTTGGGGCAGCCCCAGCATTTT
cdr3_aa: CASSLEALGQPQHF

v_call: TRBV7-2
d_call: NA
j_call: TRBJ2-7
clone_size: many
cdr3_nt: TGTGCCAGCAGTCCCCCGGGGGGCAGGGAGCAGTACTTC
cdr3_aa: CASSPPGGREQYF

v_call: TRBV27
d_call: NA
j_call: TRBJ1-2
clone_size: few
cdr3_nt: TGTGCCAGCGGAACGGTAACCACCCCCTCCTATGGCTACACCTTC
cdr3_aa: CASGTVTTPSYGYTF

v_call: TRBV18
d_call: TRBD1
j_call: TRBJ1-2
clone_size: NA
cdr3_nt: TGTGCCAGCTCACCACCGGGACAGATTTTCTATGGCTACACCTTC
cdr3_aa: CASSPPGQIFYGYTF

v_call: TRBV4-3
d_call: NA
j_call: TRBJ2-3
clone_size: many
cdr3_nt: TGCGCCAGCAGCCAAGGTGTACAGGGAGGACAGACTACGCAGTATTTT
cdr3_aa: CASSQGVQGGQTTQYF

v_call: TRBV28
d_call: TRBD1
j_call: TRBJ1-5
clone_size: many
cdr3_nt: TGTGCCAGCAGGACAGGGAAGGCCCGTGACAATCAGCCCCAGCATTTT
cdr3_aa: CASRTGKARDNQPQHF

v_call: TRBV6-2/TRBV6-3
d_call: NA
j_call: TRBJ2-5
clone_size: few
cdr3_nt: TGTGCCAGCAGTTACTCGGGGGCAGCCTGGGAGGCACCACAAGAGACCCAGTACTTC
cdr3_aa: CASSYSGAAWEAPQETQYF